What follows are 24 T cell receptor beta chains derived from one specimen sequenced in a study of cytomegalovirus exposure and HLA in healthy donors. Primers included in the PCR were 60 Vbeta and 13 Jbeta primers. Libraries were prepared by immunoSEQ multiplex PCR; TCRdb keeps only in-frame clonotypes and omits some of them. This repertoire comprises 100,000 to 150,000 clones; its ten largest clones make up 0.9% to 1.2%. Sequencing input: PBMCs. All receptors come from a man between 18 and 29 years old in good health and CMV-seronegative.

J is TRBJ2-7 and V is TRBV5-4; a weak D match, TRBD2 (6 bases). The CDR3 sequence is 15 residues long. The germline V gene has CDR1 SGHNT and CDR2 YYREEE (reference sequence). V was pared by 4 bases and J by 3 bases, with 17 bases between. The CDR3 nucleotides read TGTGCCAGCAGCCCGGGGGTAGCGGCACTCTACGAGCAGTACTTC. This codes for CASSPGVAALYEQYF.

This chain links TRBV5-1 with TRBJ2-2; 10 positions agree with TRBD1. In germline, CDR1 is SGHRS, CDR2 YFSETQ. This CDR3 contains 15 residues. Trimming at V came to 2 bases and at J to 7 bases, leaving 5 bases not matched to a gene. The CDR3 nucleotides are TGCGCCAGCAGCTTCGCCGGGACAGGGGTCGGGGAGCTGTTTTTT. Its translation is CASSFAGTGVGELFF.

The rearrangement uses TRBV15 and TRBJ2-7; 9 bases agree with TRBD2. The CDR3 covers 14 residues. V was clipped by 5 bases and J by 5 bases; unmatched bases: 7. The germline gives CDR1 LNHNV, CDR2 YYDKDF (reference sequence). The CDR3 sequence: CATSHSGRINEQYF. The DNA for the CDR3 is TGTGCCACCAGCCATAGCGGGAGAATTAACGAGCAGTACTTC.

The J gene is TRBJ1-6, the V gene TRBV6-5; 11 nucleotides match TRBD1. Germline V gives CDR1 MNHEY, CDR2 SVGAGI. The CDR3 sequence is 16 residues long. Trimming took 4 bases from V and 5 from J; bases not matched to a gene: 4. The CDR3 loop reads CASSLGQGADNSPLHF. The CDR3 DNA sequence: TGTGCCAGCAGTTTAGGACAGGGGGCGGATAATTCACCCCTCCACTTT.

The gene calls are TRBV4-1 and TRBJ2-2; 8 positions agree with TRBD1. The length of the CDR3 is 15 residues. V lost 4 bases to trimming and J lost 7 bases; unmatched junction nucleotides: 8. Germline CDR1 MGHRA, CDR2 YSYEKL. This CDR3 is CASSRSTGEIGELFF. The CDR3 DNA is TGCGCCAGCAGCCGCTCGACAGGGGAGATCGGGGAGCTGTTTTTT.

Note on this clone: The junction departs from the called germline gene at one end, perhaps through a read error. This chain joins TRBV9 and TRBJ1-3, with D possibly being TRBD1 (6 bases). The germline V gene has CDR1 SGDLS and CDR2 YYNGEE. CDR3 size: 14 residues. The DNA of the CDR3 is TGTGCCAGCAGCTCCGGGACACCTGGGAACACCATATATTTT. Protein sequence: CASSSGTPGNTIYF.

The chain is built from TRBV30 and TRBJ2-1; 9 nucleotides line up with TRBD2. The ends lost 0 bases at V and 4 bases at J; junction bases unmatched: 4. The CDR3 totals 15 residues. Germline V gene data show CDR1 as GTSNPN and CDR2 as SVGIG (reference sequence). CDR3 bases: TGTGCCTGGAGTGTACGCGGGGGGGAGTACAATGAGCAGTTCTTC. This translates into CAWSVRGGEYNEQFF.

V gene TRBV5-1 combines with J gene TRBJ2-7, with 10 bases lining up with TRBD2. Germline loops: CDR1 SGHRS, CDR2 YFSETQ. CDR3 size: 16 residues. The V gene end was trimmed by 1 base and the J gene end by 6 bases; junction bases not matched to a gene: 10. CDR3 nucleotide sequence: TGCGCCAGCAGCTTGAGTGAGGCTAGCGGGAGTCGCGAGCAGTACTTC. It specifies CASSLSEASGSREQYF.

The chain is built from TRBV19 and TRBJ1-5; unclear D gene. The germline V gene has CDR1 LNHDA and CDR2 SQIVND (reference sequence). The CDR3 runs 10 residues. The CDR3 nucleotides read TGTGTAACGGTTGATCAGCCCCAGCATTTT. Protein sequence: CVTVDQPQHF.

The genes are TRBV5-1 and TRBJ2-3; D possibly corresponds to TRBD2 (6 bases). CDR1 and CDR2 (germline): SGHRS, YFSETQ. Trimming took off 5 bases at V and 5 bases at J, with 15 bases between the two ends. The CDR3 contains 14 residues. The CDR3 here is CASSPPLGGDTQYF. CDR3 DNA sequence: TGCGCCAGCAGTCCCCCGCTCGGGGGAGATACGCAGTATTTT.

CDR3 nucleotide sequence: TGTGCCAGCAGTTACTTTGGGGCAGCGAACACTGAAGCTTTCTTT. This encodes CASSYFGAANTEAFF. The rearrangement links TRBV6-5 to TRBJ1-1, with D maybe TRBD1 (5 bases). The CDR3 consists of 15 residues. V lost 1 base and J 1 base, leaving 10 bases between the germline ends. Germline CDR1 MNHEY, CDR2 SVGAGI.

The chain carries TRBV19 and TRBJ1-5; D might be TRBD1 (5 bases). Trimming took off 5 bases at V and 4 bases at J, with 21 bases between the two ends. Germline assignment: CDR1 LNHDA and CDR2 SQIVND (reference sequence). This CDR3 is built from 17 residues. The CDR3 DNA follows: TGTGCCAGTAGTGGTGGGTTGCGGCAGGGCGGTAATCAGCCCCAGCATTTT. Its protein product is CASSGGLRQGGNQPQHF.

The chain's CDR3 is CASRGGVPNIQYF. CDR3 DNA: TGTGCCAGCAGAGGGGGTGTTCCAAACATTCAGTACTTC. The chain links TRBV6-5 to TRBJ2-4, with TRBD1 as a possible D gene (6 bases). The germline CDR1 and CDR2 sequences are MNHEY and SVGAGI. V dropped 6 bases and J dropped 6 bases, with 12 bases sitting between them. CDR3 size: 13 residues.

This chain links TRBV6-4 with TRBJ1-5; possibly TRBD1 for D (6 bases). Germline CDR1 is MRHNA and CDR2 is SNTAGT. With 1 base removed from V and 2 bases from J, the gap between germline ends came to 15 bases. CDR3 length equals 17 residues. The CDR3 here is CASSDYTGRGGNQPQHF. In DNA, the CDR3 is TGTGCCAGCAGTGACTATACAGGGCGAGGGGGCAATCAGCCCCAGCATTTT.

The CDR3 reads CASRYTTGLEGYEQYF. The CDR3 DNA reads as TGTGCCAGCAGATATACAACGGGCCTGGAGGGATACGAGCAGTACTTC. The rearrangement links TRBV28 to TRBJ2-7, with D perhaps matching TRBD2 (6 bases). The ends were cut back, 6 bases at V and 4 bases at J, with 22 bases in the middle. CDR3 size: 16 residues. Per germline, CDR1 MDHEN and CDR2 SYDVKM.

The V call is TRBV18, the J call TRBJ2-3; weak D call: TRBD2 (5 bases). The CDR3 runs 15 residues. Between the trimmed V and J ends, which lost 6 bases and 1 base, there was a span of 14 bases. The germline gives CDR1 KGHSH, CDR2 LQKENI. For the CDR3, the DNA is TGTGCCAGCTCCGTAGGAGGATTTCGCACAGATACGCAGTATTTT. Protein product: CASSVGGFRTDTQYF.

The CDR3 region has the DNA TGTGCCAGCAGTGGAGGGGGCCAGCCCCAGCATTTT. It codes for CASSGGGQPQHF. V usage is TRBV28 and J usage is TRBJ1-5; 7 nucleotides line up with TRBD1. Trimming cost V 5 bases and J 7 bases; bases outside gene matches: 2. From germline, CDR1 is MDHEN and CDR2 SYDVKM. The CDR3 has 12 amino acids.

The chain combines TRBV21-1 with TRBJ2-7; the table's D gene call, TRBD1, was not cross checked with the DNA. TRBV21-1 is designated a pseudogene. This CDR3 is 16 amino acids long. The CDR3 loop reads CASLSPRTPPAHEQYF. CDR3 DNA sequence: TGTGCCAGCCTTAGTCCCAGGACACCACCGGCCCACGAGCAGTACTTC.

This chain joins TRBV11-2 and TRBJ2-7; D not certain. CDR1 and CDR2 from the germline V gene are SGHAT and FQNNGV. The CDR3 contains 12 residues. Trimming stripped 2 bases from V and 4 bases from J, with 6 bases between. The DNA for the CDR3 is TGTGCCAGCAGCTTACCCAGTTACGAGCAGTACTTC. It yields the protein CASSLPSYEQYF.

V and J are TRBV10-3 and TRBJ1-1, with a possible D match to TRBD1 (5 bases). There are 16 residues in the CDR3. Trimming shortened V by 10 bases and J by 2 bases, and 23 bases separated the two germline ends. CDR1 and CDR2 from the germline V gene are ENHRY and SYGVKD. DNA of the CDR3: TGTGCCACGAAGGGTTGGACCGGGGGAAAAAACACTGAAGCTTTCTTT. This translates into CATKGWTGGKNTEAFF.

The chain combines TRBV2 with TRBJ2-7; D not certain. Deletions cut 2 bases from V and 0 bases from J, with 14 bases between. CDR1 and CDR2 (germline): SNHLY, FYNNEI. The CDR3 has 16 amino acids. The DNA for the CDR3 is TGTGCCAGCAGTGAATCTCTACAGATGTACTCCTACGAGCAGTACTTC. Protein product: CASSESLQMYSYEQYF. Based on the CDR3 plus reference TRBV2 and TRBJ2-7, the full variable domain is EPEVTQTPSHQVTQMGQEVILRCVPISNHLYFYWYRQILGQKVEFLVSFYNNEISEKSEIFDDQFSVERPDGSNFTLKIRSTKLEDSAMYFCASSESLQMYSYEQYFGPGTRLTVT.

Of note for this clone: The junction does not match germline at one end; this may be a read error. This chain connects TRBV19 to TRBJ1-2; weak D call: TRBD1 (6 bases). Germline V gene sequence: CDR1 LNHDA, CDR2 SQIVND (reference sequence). The CDR3 runs 14 residues. This chain's CDR3 is CASSATGDGYRYTF. The CDR3 DNA sequence: TGTGCCAGTAGTGCGACAGGAGACGGCTATCGCTACACCTTC.

The gene calls are TRBV7-2 and TRBJ1-1; D not certain. V dropped 3 bases and J dropped 0 bases, with 8 bases sitting between them. Germline V gene data show CDR1 as SGHTA and CDR2 as FQGNSA. This CDR3 has 14 residues. Written as DNA, the CDR3 is TGTGCCAGCAGCTTCACAGCTTTGAACACTGAAGCTTTCTTT. Encoded protein: CASSFTALNTEAFF.

This rearrangement joins TRBV4-1 to TRBJ1-2; D is perhaps TRBD1 (5 bases). Germline CDR1 MGHRA, CDR2 YSYEKL. V was pared by 4 bases and J by 6 bases, with 18 bases between. This CDR3 comprises 15 residues. CDR3 region: CASSPEGQSFNGYTF. CDR3 nucleotides: TGCGCCAGCAGCCCTGAAGGACAATCATTTAATGGCTACACCTTC.